The 29 T cell receptor beta chains listed next were all sequenced from one sample in a study of cytomegalovirus exposure and HLA in healthy donors. A multiplex PCR was run with 60 Vbeta primers and 13 Jbeta primers. Data came from immunoSEQ multiplex PCR; TCRdb stores just in-frame clones and leaves some out. In all, the sample yields roughly 120,000 clones. Input material: PBMCs. These receptors were collected from a man aged 35-49 years in good health and CMV-seronegative.

The V call is TRBV7-3, the J call TRBJ2-2; possibly TRBD2 for D (6 bases). Trimming pared 1 base from V and 4 bases from J, leaving 16 bases between. Germline V gene sequence: CDR1 SGHTA, CDR2 FQGTGA. This CDR3 region has 17 residues. CDR3 protein: CASSLRGLPAGTGELFF. CDR3 nucleotide sequence: TGTGCCAGCAGCTTAAGGGGACTCCCCGCGGGCACCGGGGAGCTGTTTTTT.

The chain recombines TRBV5-8 with TRBJ2-7, with 9 nucleotides matching TRBD2. The CDR3 totals 15 residues. In germline, CDR1 is SGHTS, CDR2 YDEGEE. V shed 0 bases and J 3 bases; nucleotides not matched to a gene: 4. The CDR3 bases are TGTGCCAGCAGCTTGGGTCTAGCGGGAAGCTACGAGCAGTACTTC. Translation gives CASSLGLAGSYEQYF.

The rearrangement links TRBV6-5 to TRBJ1-1, with 7 bases aligning to TRBD1. The germline V gene encodes CDR1 MNHEY and CDR2 SVGAGI. Trimming took 6 bases from V and 5 from J; bases not matched to a gene: 12. The CDR3 spans 15 residues. Written as DNA, the CDR3 is TGTGCCAGCAGGGGGAAGGCGGACAGGACAACTGAAGCTTTCTTT. As protein: CASRGKADRTTEAFF.

The chain has TRBV19 and TRBJ2-3, with D perhaps TRBD2 (6 bases). Per germline, CDR1 LNHDA and CDR2 SQIVND (reference sequence). V dropped 7 bases and J dropped 0 bases, with 23 bases sitting between them. CDR3 size: 18 residues. The CDR3 DNA reads as TGTGCCAGTACTCTCAAGGCGGGAACAGGAACGAGCACAGATACGCAGTATTTT. Encoded protein: CASTLKAGTGTSTDTQYF.

This rearrangement joins TRBV7-2 to TRBJ2-7; 8 bases are shared with TRBD1. With 4 bases clipped from V and 5 bases from J, the junction kept 7 bases outside the gene matches. Looked up from germline, CDR1 is SGHTA and CDR2 is FQGNSA. CDR3 length equals 14 residues. The CDR3 sequence is CASSSWGQADEQYF. CDR3 DNA: TGTGCCAGCAGCTCGTGGGGACAGGCCGACGAGCAGTACTTC.

The genes are TRBV5-8 and TRBJ2-2; 9 bases are shared with TRBD2. CDR3 size: 15 residues. V dropped 4 bases and J dropped 5; count of bases not matched to a gene: 6. Germline V gene lookup returns CDR1 SGHTS and CDR2 YDEGEE. CDR3 in DNA: TGTGCCAGCAGCCCCGGGACTAGCTTGACCGGGGAGCTGTTTTTT. As protein: CASSPGTSLTGELFF.

The chain employs TRBV7-9 and TRBJ2-7, with D hard to call. V shed 5 bases and J shed 0 bases, with 5 bases lying between them. The CDR3 is made up of 12 amino acids. Germline V CDR1 and CDR2: SEHNR, FQNEAQ (reference sequence). The CDR3 loop reads CASSLSSYEQYF. The CDR3 nucleotides are TGTGCCAGCAGCCTGAGCTCCTACGAGCAGTACTTC.

The chain has TRBV4-1 and TRBJ2-7; 8 positions match TRBD2. This CDR3 comprises 13 residues. The V gene's germline CDR1 is MGHRA and CDR2 YSYEKL. V dropped 3 bases and J dropped 2; count of bases not matched to a gene: 0. CDR3 DNA sequence: TGCGCCAGCAGCCAGGGACTAGCCTACGAGCAGTACTTC. Translated: CASSQGLAYEQYF.

This rearrangement joins TRBV5-4 to TRBJ2-7; 9 bases line up with TRBD2. V was clipped by 3 bases and J by 6 bases; unmatched bases: 13. This CDR3 contains 16 residues. The germline V gene has CDR1 SGHNT and CDR2 YYREEE (reference sequence). CDR3 coding DNA: TGTGCCAGCAGCTATCCGCGGGGTAGCGGGAGTCCCGAGCAGTACTTC. Translation: CASSYPRGSGSPEQYF.

The J gene is TRBJ2-5, the V gene TRBV7-8; 7 bases line up with TRBD2. The end of the DNA aligns better with TRBJ2-7, so the J call may be wrong. The CDR3 is made up of 14 amino acids. The germline gives CDR1 SGHVS, CDR2 FQNEAQ. The CDR3 DNA follows: TGTGCCAGCAGCCGGACTAGGGATACCTACGAGCAGTACTTC. Its translation: CASSRTRDTYEQYF.

The gene calls are TRBV5-1 and TRBJ2-7, with TRBD2 matching over 10 bases. CDR1 and CDR2 (germline): SGHRS, YFSETQ. The CDR3 is made up of 17 amino acids. Germline trimming cut 4 bases from V and 1 base from J; bases unmatched to any gene: 11. CDR3 amino acids: CASSGGVAGGLSYEQYF. CDR3 nucleotide sequence: TGCGCCAGCAGCGGTGGGGTAGCGGGAGGCCTTTCCTACGAGCAGTACTTC.

The chain recombines TRBV6-5 with TRBJ2-3; a possible D gene is TRBD1 (5 bases). The CDR3 has 14 residues. The V end lost 6 bases, the J end lost 5 bases, and 15 bases lay between the germline ends. The germline gives CDR1 MNHEY, CDR2 SVGAGI. The CDR3 protein is CASSRNTGEDTQYF. Written as DNA, the CDR3 is TGTGCCAGCAGCAGAAACACAGGAGAAGATACGCAGTATTTT.

V and J are TRBV19 and TRBJ2-5; D not resolved. The CDR3 runs to 13 residues. V lost 6 bases and J 3 bases, leaving 11 bases between the germline ends. CDR1 and CDR2 (germline): LNHDA, SQIVND (reference sequence). The CDR3 loop is CASSPEFKETQYF. The CDR3 DNA is TGTGCCAGTAGCCCGGAGTTTAAAGAGACCCAGTACTTC.

The V gene is TRBV10-1, the J gene TRBJ2-1; TRBD2 aligns across 10 bases. The trim removed 3 bases at V and 0 bases at J, leaving 8 bases unmatched. The germline CDR1 and CDR2 sequences are WNHNN and SYGVQD (reference sequence). The CDR3 runs 18 residues. The CDR3 is CASSDYGLAASSYNEQFF. In DNA form, the CDR3 reads TGCGCCAGCAGTGATTACGGACTAGCGGCAAGCTCCTACAATGAGCAGTTCTTC.

The chain joins TRBV7-6 to TRBJ2-2, with TRBD2 matching 13 bases. V lost 6 bases, J lost 7 bases, and 5 bases stayed unmatched. CDR1 is SGHVS, CDR2 FNYEAQ, per germline. This CDR3 is 15 amino acids long. CDR3 bases: TGTGCCAGCAGTTTGCGGACTAGCGGGGGCGGGGAGCTGTTTTTT. It encodes CASSLRTSGGGELFF.

The CDR3 bases are TGTGCCAGCAGGCTGGGGAGGTGGCCCGACACAGATACGCAGTATTTT. Its translation: CASRLGRWPDTDTQYF. The rearrangement joins TRBV5-8 to TRBJ2-3; perhaps TRBD2 as D (6 bases). The CDR3 length is 16 residues. The germline CDR1 and CDR2 sequences are SGHTS and YDEGEE. Trimming stripped 5 bases from V and 2 bases from J, with 18 bases between.

The rearrangement links TRBV7-2 to TRBJ2-5, with TRBD2 matching 11 bases. The CDR3 has 17 residues. V shed 5 bases and J 7 bases; nucleotides not matched to a gene: 15. Germline values: CDR1 SGHTA, CDR2 FQGNSA. The CDR3 loop reads CASSPLGWTSGWTTQYF. CDR3 DNA sequence: TGTGCCAGCAGCCCTCTCGGCTGGACTAGCGGGTGGACGACCCAGTACTTC.

The gene calls are TRBV27 and TRBJ2-3; perhaps TRBD2 as D (5 bases). The V end lost 3 bases, the J end lost 8 bases, and 12 bases lay between the germline ends. The CDR3 contains 13 residues. Germline lookup yields CDR1 MNHEY and CDR2 SMNVEV (reference sequence). The CDR3 region is CASSFLSAGTQYF. CDR3 nucleotide sequence: TGTGCCAGCAGTTTCCTGTCCGCGGGTACGCAGTATTTT.

The rearrangement joins TRBV28 to TRBJ2-7; 8 bases agree with TRBD1. Germline-derived CDR1 and CDR2 are MDHEN and SYDVKM. The CDR3 has 14 amino acids. V gave up 8 bases and J gave up 2 bases; unmatched junction bases: 8. The CDR3 is CASRETGVAYEQYF. CDR3 in DNA: TGTGCCAGCCGGGAGACAGGGGTGGCCTACGAGCAGTACTTC.

This rearrangement joins TRBV18 to TRBJ2-5; TRBD2 is a possible D gene (6 bases). CDR1 KGHSH and CDR2 LQKENI come from the germline V gene. Trimming removed 3 bases from V and 5 bases from J, with 13 bases in between. This CDR3 is 14 amino acids long. CDR3 region: CASSPRRGWETQYF. In nucleotides, the CDR3 is TGTGCCAGCTCACCGCGGAGGGGATGGGAGACCCAGTACTTC. Variable domain in full (rest from reference TRBV18 and TRBJ2-5): NAGVMQNPRHLVRRRGQEARLRCSPMKGHSHVYWYRQLPEEGLKFMVYLQKENIIDESGMPKERFSAEFPKEGPSILRIQQVVRGDSAAYFCASSPRRGWETQYFGPGTRLLVL.

The rearrangement joins TRBV21-1 to TRBJ2-4; TRBD2, the table's D call, lacks a check against the DNA. TRBV21-1 is classified as a pseudogene. The CDR3 has 17 residues. CDR3 DNA sequence: TGTGCCAGCAGTAGGCTAGCGGGAGATGACGCCAAAAACATTCAGTACTTC. Its protein product is CASSRLAGDDAKNIQYF.

The chain uses TRBV5-4 and TRBJ2-1, with a weak D call TRBD2 (6 bases). Germline V gene sequence: CDR1 SGHNT, CDR2 YYREEE (reference sequence). This CDR3 region has 14 residues. V lost 1 base, J lost 4 bases, and 9 bases lay in between. CDR3 nucleotides: TGTGCCAGCAGCTTGTCTAGCGCTTACAATGAGCAGTTCTTC. It specifies CASSLSSAYNEQFF.

The chain uses TRBV6-5 and TRBJ2-1, with 8 bases matching TRBD2. Trimming cost V 6 bases and J 10 bases; bases outside gene matches: 5. Germline CDR1 is MNHEY and CDR2 is SVGAGI. The CDR3 has 12 amino acids. CDR3 protein: CASRTTSGEQFF. The CDR3 coding sequence is TGTGCCAGCAGAACTACTAGCGGAGAGCAGTTCTTC.

The rearrangement uses TRBV10-2 and TRBJ2-1; tentatively, D is TRBD2 (6 bases). This CDR3 contains 15 residues. CDR1 and CDR2 from the germline V gene are WSHSY and SAAADI. The V gene lost 8 bases and the J gene lost 0 bases, with 14 bases spanning the gap. The chain's CDR3 is CASSFSGGSYNEQFF. The CDR3 bases are TGCGCCAGCTCTTTTAGCGGTGGCTCCTACAATGAGCAGTTCTTC.

The chain carries TRBV6-1 and TRBJ2-7; 7 bases map to TRBD1. From germline, CDR1 is MNHNS and CDR2 SASEGT. The CDR3 consists of 14 residues. V lost 4 bases, J lost 3 bases, and 6 bases stayed unmatched. Here the CDR3 DNA reads TGTGCCAGCAGTGTAGGGACAGAAGGCTACGAGCAGTACTTC. This codes for CASSVGTEGYEQYF.

V gene TRBV27 combines with J gene TRBJ1-5; TRBD1 agrees at 9 bases. The CDR3 is 16 amino acids. Losses at the gene ends were 4 bases for V and 0 bases for J; bases not matched to a gene: 4. Germline V CDR1 and CDR2: MNHEY, SMNVEV (reference sequence). In nucleotides, the CDR3 is TGTGCCAGCAGTTCAATGGACAGGGGTAGCAATCAGCCCCAGCATTTT. Its protein is CASSSMDRGSNQPQHF.

The chain links TRBV19 to TRBJ2-1; 8 bases align to TRBD2. This CDR3 has 15 residues. The trim removed 1 base at V and 5 bases at J, leaving 4 bases unmatched. Germline CDR1 is LNHDA and CDR2 is SQIVND (reference sequence). CDR3 sequence (DNA): TGTGCCAGTAGTATAGCGCTAGCGGGTAACAATGAGCAGTTCTTC. The encoded protein is CASSIALAGNNEQFF.

V and J are TRBV5-1 and TRBJ2-1, with D perhaps TRBD1 (6 bases). CDR1 and CDR2 (germline): SGHRS, YFSETQ. CDR3 length: 15 residues. V shed 4 bases and J shed 7 bases, with 18 bases lying between them. The CDR3: CASSVDSQSWNEQFF. The CDR3 bases are TGCGCCAGCAGCGTGGACAGTCAGTCCTGGAATGAGCAGTTCTTC.

The V gene is TRBV2, the J gene TRBJ1-2, with D unclear. V was trimmed by 10 bases and J by 3 bases, leaving 18 bases between them. Germline V gene data show CDR1 as SNHLY and CDR2 as FYNNEI. This CDR3 comprises 14 residues. The CDR3 nucleotides read TGTGCCACCCTGGACGGGGAGAGATACTATGGCTACACCTTC. Translation: CATLDGERYYGYTF.